These T cell receptor beta chains were read from a single sample in a study of early T cells in non-severe SARS-CoV-2 infection. MiXCR was run by TCRdb on the 5' RACE reads, yielding one entry per CDR3 protein. In the table there are some 67,000 distinct CDR3 sequences, roughly an eighth of which are singletons. Sequenced sample: whole blood. These receptors originate from an adult who was a healthcare worker with PCR-confirmed SARS-CoV-2 infection or an uninfected control (not recorded which). Each CDR3 is given with its conserved first and last residue. Fields, in order: clone size, D gene, V gene, J gene, CDR3 protein, CDR3 DNA. D genes are given only for firm matches. Clone size is given for some rows only: seen once, a few or many times, or a class if the clone is expanded.

-,-,TRBV27,TRBJ1-6,CASSFRGISPLHF,TGTGCCAGCAGTTTTAGGGGCATATCACCCCTCCACTTT
many,-,TRBV19,TRBJ1-5,CASSTGQSNQPQHF,TGTGCCAGTAGTACGGGACAAAGCAATCAGCCCCAGCATTTT
many,-,TRBV2,TRBJ2-2,CASSDEGTGELFF,TGTGCCAGCAGTGACGAAGGCACCGGGGAGCTGTTTTTT
few,-,TRBV6-2/TRBV6-3,TRBJ2-6,CASRLGQYKVLTF,TGTGCCAGCAGACTAGGACAGTATAAAGTCCTGACTTTC
many,-,TRBV6-5,TRBJ2-1,CASSYQGRDNEQFF,TGTGCCAGCAGTTACCAAGGGCGGGACAATGAGCAGTTCTTC
many,-,TRBV14,TRBJ2-5,CASSPRQVQETQYF,TGTGCCAGCAGCCCCAGACAGGTTCAAGAGACCCAGTACTTC
few,-,TRBV29-1,TRBJ2-7,CSVVDSASYEQYF,TGCAGCGTTGTAGACAGCGCTTCCTACGAGCAGTACTTC
-,-,TRBV7-6,TRBJ2-3,CASSLGAGATDTQYF,TGTGCCAGCAGCTTAGGTGCGGGGGCCACAGATACGCAGTATTTT
many,-,TRBV5-1,TRBJ2-1,CASSLSDRGSSYNEQFF,TGCGCCAGCAGCCTATCCGACCGGGGGAGTTCCTACAATGAGCAGTTCTTC
-,TRBD2,TRBV7-9,TRBJ2-1,CASTLAGGSLHFF,TGTGCCAGCACCCTAGCGGGAGGGAGCCTCCACTTCTTC
few,-,TRBV6-5,TRBJ1-1,CASSIMNTEAFF,TGTGCCAGCAGTATCATGAACACTGAAGCTTTCTTT
-,-,TRBV9,TRBJ2-5,CASSVDRGVETQYF,TGTGCCAGCAGCGTAGATAGGGGCGTGGAGACCCAGTACTTC
-,-,TRBV7-2,TRBJ2-7,CASSLLNYEQYF,TGTGCCAGCAGCTTATTGAACTACGAGCAGTACTTC
-,-,TRBV7-9,TRBJ2-1,CASSLEAGEQFF,TGTGCCAGCAGCTTAGAAGCCGGAGAGCAGTTCTTC
many,-,TRBV11-2,TRBJ2-2,CASRRGHQNTGELFF,TGTGCCAGCAGACGAGGACACCAGAACACCGGGGAGCTGTTTTTT
many,-,TRBV10-3,TRBJ1-1,CAIGQGMNTEAFF,TGTGCCATCGGGCAGGGGATGAACACTGAAGCTTTCTTT
-,TRBD2,TRBV19,TRBJ2-1,CASSPPSGSSYNEQFF,TGTGCCAGTAGTCCGCCTAGCGGAAGCTCCTACAATGAGCAGTTCTTC
many,-,TRBV30,TRBJ1-2,CAWSPGDGYTF,TGTGCCTGGAGTCCCGGGGATGGCTACACCTTC
-,-,TRBV7-9,TRBJ2-7,CASSGSGGRKYF,TGTGCCAGCAGCGGCTCCGGAGGGAGGAAGTACTTC
-,TRBD2,TRBV11-1,TRBJ2-1,CASSFLAGETSEQFF,TGTGCCAGCAGTTTCCTAGCGGGAGAAACTTCTGAGCAGTTCTTC
many,-,TRBV2,TRBJ1-3,CASAYGLASGNTIYF,TGTGCCAGCGCCTATGGACTGGCCTCTGGAAACACCATATATTTT
many,TRBD1,TRBV6-1,TRBJ2-7,CASSTQGQGHEQYF,TGTGCCAGCAGCACCCAGGGACAGGGCCACGAGCAGTACTTC
few,TRBD2,TRBV18,TRBJ2-1,CASSPRTSGRIGDNEQFF,TGTGCCAGCTCACCGAGAACTAGCGGGAGAATTGGTGACAATGAGCAGTTCTTC
once,-,TRBV7-2,TRBJ2-3,CASSSQWTDTQYF,TGTGCCAGCAGCTCCCAATGGACAGATACGCAGTATTTT
-,-,TRBV6-2/TRBV6-3,TRBJ1-2,CASSWRQKNYGYTF,TGTGCCAGCAGTTGGAGACAGAAAAACTATGGCTACACCTTC
few,-,TRBV16,TRBJ1-2,CASSQSARPYGYTF,TGTGCCAGCAGCCAATCGGCCAGGCCCTATGGCTACACCTTC
many,TRBD2,TRBV5-1,TRBJ2-7,CASSMTSGSSYEQYF,TGCGCCAGCAGCATGACTAGCGGGAGTTCCTACGAGCAGTACTTC
many,TRBD1,TRBV2,TRBJ1-2,CASSEPSGTGLRGYTF,TGTGCCAGCAGTGAACCCTCCGGGACAGGGCTCCGTGGCTACACCTTC
few,-,TRBV29-1,TRBJ1-1,CSGGENTEAFF,TGCAGCGGAGGGGAAAACACTGAAGCTTTCTTT
-,-,TRBV29-1,TRBJ2-7,CSGGRQYF,TGCAGCGGGGGACGGCAGTACTTC
-,TRBD1,TRBV7-9,TRBJ2-5,CASSLNRGQETQYF,TGTGCCAGCAGCCTGAACAGGGGGCAAGAGACCCAGTACTTC
many,-,TRBV30,TRBJ2-2,CAGAPFGFANTGELFF,TGTGCCGGGGCCCCTTTTGGATTCGCGAACACCGGGGAGCTGTTTTTT
many,TRBD1,TRBV20-1,TRBJ2-7,CSAGTGKVYEQYF,TGCAGTGCCGGGACAGGGAAGGTTTACGAGCAGTACTTC
many,-,TRBV20-1,TRBJ1-1,CSARDPGVTTEAFF,TGCAGTGCTAGAGATCCGGGAGTCACCACTGAAGCTTTCTTT
many,-,TRBV21-1,TRBJ1-5,CASSKRGRTVYSNQPQHF,TGTGCCAGCAGCAAAAGGGGCCGGACCGTTTATAGCAATCAGCCCCAGCATTTT
many,-,TRBV5-5,TRBJ2-2,CASSPLGATGELFF,TGTGCCAGCAGCCCCCTGGGGGCCACCGGGGAGCTGTTTTTT
many,TRBD1,TRBV7-9,TRBJ1-1,CASSRQGRSTEAFF,TGTGCCAGCAGCCGACAGGGCCGGAGCACTGAAGCTTTCTTT
many,TRBD2,TRBV5-1,TRBJ2-5,CASSSYGLAGTEETQYF,TGCGCCAGCAGCTCCTACGGGCTAGCGGGGACTGAAGAGACCCAGTACTTC
many,TRBD2,TRBV5-4,TRBJ2-7,CASSKGLAVYEQYF,TGTGCCAGCAGCAAAGGACTAGCAGTCTACGAGCAGTACTTC
many,-,TRBV9,TRBJ1-1,CASSAPSDEAVAFF,TGTGCCAGCAGCGCACCTAGTGACGAAGCTGTGGCTTTCTTT
few,-,TRBV5-6,TRBJ2-5,CASSLGQGGVTQYF,TGTGCCAGCAGCTTGGGACAGGGAGGAGTGACCCAGTACTTC
few,TRBD1,TRBV11-2,TRBJ2-7,CASSDGTVYEQYF,TGTGCCAGCAGCGACGGGACAGTGTACGAGCAGTACTTC
many,TRBD1,TRBV20-1,TRBJ1-5,CSVTGDSNQPQHF,TGCAGCGTGACAGGGGACAGCAATCAGCCCCAGCATTTT